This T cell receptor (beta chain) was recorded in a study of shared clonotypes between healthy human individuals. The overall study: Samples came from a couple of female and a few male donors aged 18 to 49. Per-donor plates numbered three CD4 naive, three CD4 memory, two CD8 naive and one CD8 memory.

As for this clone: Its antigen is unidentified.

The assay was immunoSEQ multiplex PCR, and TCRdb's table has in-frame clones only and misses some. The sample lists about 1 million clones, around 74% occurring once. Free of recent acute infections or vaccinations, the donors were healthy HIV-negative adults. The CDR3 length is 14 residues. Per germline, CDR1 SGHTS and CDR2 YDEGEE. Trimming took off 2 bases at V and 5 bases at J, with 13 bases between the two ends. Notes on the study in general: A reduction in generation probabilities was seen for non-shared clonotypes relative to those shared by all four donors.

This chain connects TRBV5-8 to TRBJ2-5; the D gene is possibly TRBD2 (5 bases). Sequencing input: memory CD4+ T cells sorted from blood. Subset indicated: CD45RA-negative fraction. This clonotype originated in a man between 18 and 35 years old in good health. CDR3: CASSFGLASETQYF. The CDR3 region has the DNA TGTGCCAGCAGCTTCGGCCTAGCCAGTGAGACCCAGTACTTC.